The clone carrying this T cell receptor (beta chain) was observed a few times. Its antigen is currently unknown. The sample belongs to a study of beta chain features in type 1 diabetes. The study, taken as a whole, reports: A definitive answer on HLA type influencing TCRB rearrangement was not reached here.

Trimming stripped 9 bases from V and 1 base from J, with 13 bases between. The CDR3 length is 14 residues. Germline V CDR1 and CDR2: WNHNN, SYGVQD (reference sequence). Of the isolated RNA, all was reverse transcribed, and so the sequenced material was expressed TCRB transcripts. Repertoires were generated with immunoSEQ multiplex PCR, while TCRdb's copy carries only in-frame clones and drops some. There are more than 350,000 clones in the sample; over 10% occur only once, and over 0.04% lies in the top ten. This TCR was sampled from a woman aged 18 to 35 in good health. Sequenced input: naive CD4+ T cells from blood. The chain uses TRBV10-1 and TRBJ2-1; no definite D call. CDR3 residues: CARRNPRSYNEQFF. CDR3 in DNA: TGCGCCAGAAGGAACCCACGGTCCTACAATGAGCAGTTCTTC.